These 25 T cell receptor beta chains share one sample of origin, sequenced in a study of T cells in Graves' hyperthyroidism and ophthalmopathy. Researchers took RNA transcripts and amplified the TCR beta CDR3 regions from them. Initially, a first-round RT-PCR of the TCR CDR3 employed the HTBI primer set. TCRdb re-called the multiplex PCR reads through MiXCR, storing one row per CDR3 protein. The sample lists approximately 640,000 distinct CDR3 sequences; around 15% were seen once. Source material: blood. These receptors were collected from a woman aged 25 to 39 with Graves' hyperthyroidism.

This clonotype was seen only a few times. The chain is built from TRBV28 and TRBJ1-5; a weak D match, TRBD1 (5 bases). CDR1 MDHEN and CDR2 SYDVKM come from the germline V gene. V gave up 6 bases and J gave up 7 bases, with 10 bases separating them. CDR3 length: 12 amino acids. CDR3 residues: CASSRDAQPQHF. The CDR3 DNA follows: TGTGCCAGCAGCAGGGATGCCCAGCCCCAGCATTTT.

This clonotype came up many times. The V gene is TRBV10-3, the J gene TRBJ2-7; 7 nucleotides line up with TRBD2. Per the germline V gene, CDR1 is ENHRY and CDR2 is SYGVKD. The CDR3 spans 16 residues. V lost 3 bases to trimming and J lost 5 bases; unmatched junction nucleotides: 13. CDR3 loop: CAISDPRAGVLNEQYF. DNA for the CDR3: TGTGCCATCAGTGATCCTCGTGCGGGAGTCTTGAACGAGCAGTACTTC.

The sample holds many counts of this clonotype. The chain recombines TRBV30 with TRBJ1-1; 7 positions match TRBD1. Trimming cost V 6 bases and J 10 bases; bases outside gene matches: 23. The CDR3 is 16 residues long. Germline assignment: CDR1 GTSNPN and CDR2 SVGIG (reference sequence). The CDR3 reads CACTLLTGYEWRAAFF. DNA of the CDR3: TGTGCCTGTACCCTGTTGACAGGGTATGAATGGCGGGCAGCTTTCTTT.

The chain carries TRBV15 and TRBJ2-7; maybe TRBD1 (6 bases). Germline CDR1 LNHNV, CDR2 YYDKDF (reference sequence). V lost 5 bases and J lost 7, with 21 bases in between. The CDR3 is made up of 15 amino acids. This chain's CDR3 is CATSGGQAGLREQYF. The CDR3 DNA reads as TGTGCCACCAGCGGGGGACAAGCTGGGTTACGGGAGCAGTACTTC. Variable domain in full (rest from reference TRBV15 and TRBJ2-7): DAMVIQNPRYQVTQFGKPVTLSCSQTLNHNVMYWYQQKSSQAPKLLFHYYDKDFNNEADTPDNFQSRRPNTSFCFLDIRSPGLGDTAMYLCATSGGQAGLREQYFGPGTRLTVT.

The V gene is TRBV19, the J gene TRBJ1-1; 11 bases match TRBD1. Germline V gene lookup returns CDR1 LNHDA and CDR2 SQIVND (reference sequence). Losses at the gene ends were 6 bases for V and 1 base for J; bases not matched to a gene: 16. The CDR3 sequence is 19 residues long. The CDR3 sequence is CASSSIRTGQGAGNTEAFF. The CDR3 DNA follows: TGTGCCAGTAGCTCAATCAGGACCGGACAGGGGGCGGGGAACACTGAAGCTTTCTTT.

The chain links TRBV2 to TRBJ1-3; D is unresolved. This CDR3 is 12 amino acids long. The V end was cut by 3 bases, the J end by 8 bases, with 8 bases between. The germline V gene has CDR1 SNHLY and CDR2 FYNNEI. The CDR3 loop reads CASSEEEYTIYF. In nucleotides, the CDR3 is TGTGCCAGCAGTGAGGAGGAATACACCATATATTTT.

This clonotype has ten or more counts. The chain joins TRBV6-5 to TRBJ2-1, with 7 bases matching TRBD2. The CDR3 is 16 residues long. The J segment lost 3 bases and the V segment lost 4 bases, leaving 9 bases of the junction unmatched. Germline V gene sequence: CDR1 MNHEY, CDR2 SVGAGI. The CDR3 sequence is CASSSFMLADYNEQFF. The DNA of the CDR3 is TGTGCCAGCAGTTCGTTTATGCTAGCGGACTACAATGAGCAGTTCTTC.

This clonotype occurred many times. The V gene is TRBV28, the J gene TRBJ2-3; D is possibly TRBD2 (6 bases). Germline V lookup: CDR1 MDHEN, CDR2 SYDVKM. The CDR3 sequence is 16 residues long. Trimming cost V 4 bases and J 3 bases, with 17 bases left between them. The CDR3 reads CASSSGYQEGTDTQYF. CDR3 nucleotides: TGTGCCAGCAGTTCAGGGTACCAGGAGGGAACAGATACGCAGTATTTT.

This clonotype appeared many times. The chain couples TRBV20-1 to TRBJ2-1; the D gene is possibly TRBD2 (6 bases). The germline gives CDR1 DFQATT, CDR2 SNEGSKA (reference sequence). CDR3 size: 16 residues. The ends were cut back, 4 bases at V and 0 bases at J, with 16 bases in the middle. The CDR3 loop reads CSAIFSREFSYNEQFF. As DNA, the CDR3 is TGCAGTGCTATCTTTTCTCGGGAGTTCTCCTACAATGAGCAGTTCTTC.

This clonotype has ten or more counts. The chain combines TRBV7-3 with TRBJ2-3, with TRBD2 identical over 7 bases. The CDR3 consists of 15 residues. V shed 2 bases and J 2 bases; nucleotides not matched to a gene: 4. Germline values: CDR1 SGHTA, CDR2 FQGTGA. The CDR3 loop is CASSLGLAVTDTQYF. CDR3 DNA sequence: TGTGCCAGCAGCTTAGGGCTAGCGGTCACAGATACGCAGTATTTT.

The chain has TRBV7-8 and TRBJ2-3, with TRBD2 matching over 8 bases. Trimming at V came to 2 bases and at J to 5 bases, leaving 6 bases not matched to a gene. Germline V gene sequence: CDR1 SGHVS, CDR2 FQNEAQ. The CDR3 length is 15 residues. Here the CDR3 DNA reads TGTGCCAGCAGCTTATTAACTAGCGGTAAAGATACGCAGTATTTT. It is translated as CASSLLTSGKDTQYF.

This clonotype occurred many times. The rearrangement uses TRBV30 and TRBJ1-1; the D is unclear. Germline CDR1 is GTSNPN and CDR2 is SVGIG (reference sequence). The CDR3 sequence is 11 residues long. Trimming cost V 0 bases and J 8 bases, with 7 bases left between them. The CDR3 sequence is CAWSVSVEAFF. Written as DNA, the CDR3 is TGTGCCTGGAGTGTATCGGTGGAAGCTTTCTTT.

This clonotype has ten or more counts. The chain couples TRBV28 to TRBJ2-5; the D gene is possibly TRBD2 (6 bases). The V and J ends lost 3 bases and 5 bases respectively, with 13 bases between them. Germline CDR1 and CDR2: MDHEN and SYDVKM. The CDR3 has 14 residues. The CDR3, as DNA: TGTGCCAGCAGTTTTATCGGGGGTGGGGAGACCCAGTACTTC. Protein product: CASSFIGGGETQYF.

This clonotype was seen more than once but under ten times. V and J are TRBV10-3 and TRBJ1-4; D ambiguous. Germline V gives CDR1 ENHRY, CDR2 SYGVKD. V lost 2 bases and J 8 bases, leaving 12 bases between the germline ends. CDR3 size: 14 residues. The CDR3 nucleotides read TGTGCCATCAGTGAGGAGGGAGGATACGAAAAACTGTTTTTT. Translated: CAISEEGGYEKLFF.

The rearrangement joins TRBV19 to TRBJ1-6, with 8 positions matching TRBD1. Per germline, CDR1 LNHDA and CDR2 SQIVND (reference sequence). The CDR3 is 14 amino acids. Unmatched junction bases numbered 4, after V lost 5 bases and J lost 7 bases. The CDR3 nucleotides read TGTGCCAGTAGTCCACAGGGGGGAAATTCACCCCTCCACTTT. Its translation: CASSPQGGNSPLHF.

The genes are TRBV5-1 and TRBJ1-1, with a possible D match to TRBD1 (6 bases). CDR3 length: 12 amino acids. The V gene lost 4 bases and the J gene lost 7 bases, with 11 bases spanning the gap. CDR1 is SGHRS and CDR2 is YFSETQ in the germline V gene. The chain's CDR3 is CASSKPGDEAFF. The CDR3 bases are TGCGCCAGCAGCAAACCAGGGGATGAAGCTTTCTTT.

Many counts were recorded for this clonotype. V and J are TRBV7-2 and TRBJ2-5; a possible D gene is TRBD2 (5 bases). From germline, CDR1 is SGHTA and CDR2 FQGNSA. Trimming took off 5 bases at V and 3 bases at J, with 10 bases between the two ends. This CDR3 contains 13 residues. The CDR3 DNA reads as TGTGCCAGCAGCCGGGGATGGGAAGAGACCCAGTACTTC. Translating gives CASSRGWEETQYF.

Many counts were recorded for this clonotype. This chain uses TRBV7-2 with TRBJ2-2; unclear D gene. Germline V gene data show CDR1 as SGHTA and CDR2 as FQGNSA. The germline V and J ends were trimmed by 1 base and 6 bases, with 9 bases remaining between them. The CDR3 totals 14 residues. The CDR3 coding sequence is TGTGCCAGCAGCTTAGTTAAAGGTGCCGGGGAGCTGTTTTTT. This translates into CASSLVKGAGELFF.

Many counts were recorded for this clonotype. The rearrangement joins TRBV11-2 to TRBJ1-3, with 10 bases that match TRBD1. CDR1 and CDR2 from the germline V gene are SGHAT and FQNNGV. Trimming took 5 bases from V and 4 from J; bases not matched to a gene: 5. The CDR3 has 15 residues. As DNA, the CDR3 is TGTGCCAGCAGCAGCGGGACAGGGGTGGGAAACACCATATATTTT. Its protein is CASSSGTGVGNTIYF. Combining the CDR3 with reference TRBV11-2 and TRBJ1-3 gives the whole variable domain EAGVAQSPRYKIIEKRQSVAFWCNPISGHATLYWYQQILGQGPKLLIQFQNNGVVDDSQLPKDRFSAERLKGVDSTLKIQPAKLEDSAVYLCASSSGTGVGNTIYFGEGSWLTVV.

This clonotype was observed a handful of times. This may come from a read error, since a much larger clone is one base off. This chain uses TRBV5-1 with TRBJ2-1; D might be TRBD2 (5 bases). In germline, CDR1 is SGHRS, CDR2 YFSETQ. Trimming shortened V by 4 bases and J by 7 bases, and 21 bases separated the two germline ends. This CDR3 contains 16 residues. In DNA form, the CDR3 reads TGCGCCAGCAGCCTACGGTCAGTGGGCGGCGGGAATGAGCAGTTCTTC. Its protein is CASSLRSVGGGNEQFF.

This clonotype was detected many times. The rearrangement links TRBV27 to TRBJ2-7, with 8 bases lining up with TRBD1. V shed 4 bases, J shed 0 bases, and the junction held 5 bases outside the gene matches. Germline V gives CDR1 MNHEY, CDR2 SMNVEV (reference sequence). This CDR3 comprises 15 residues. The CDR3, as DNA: TGTGCCAGCAGTTCGTTACAGGGGGGCTCCTACGAGCAGTACTTC. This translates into CASSSLQGGSYEQYF.

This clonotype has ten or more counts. DNA of the CDR3: TGTGCCAGCAGCCAAGAGGGAGGAATGAATTCACCCCTCCACTTT. Protein sequence: CASSQEGGMNSPLHF. The V call is TRBV3-1, the J call TRBJ1-6, with D uncertain. The germline V gene has CDR1 LGHDT and CDR2 YNNKEL (reference sequence). The CDR3 is 15 residues long. V dropped 0 bases and J dropped 7 bases, with 10 bases sitting between them.

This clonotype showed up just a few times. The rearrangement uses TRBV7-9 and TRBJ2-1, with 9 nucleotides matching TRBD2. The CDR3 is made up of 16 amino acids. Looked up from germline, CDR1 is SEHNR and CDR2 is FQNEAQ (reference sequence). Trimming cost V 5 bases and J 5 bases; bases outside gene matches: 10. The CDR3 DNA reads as TGTGCCAGCAGCATATTAGCGGGAGTAGTGAACAATGAGCAGTTCTTC. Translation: CASSILAGVVNNEQFF.

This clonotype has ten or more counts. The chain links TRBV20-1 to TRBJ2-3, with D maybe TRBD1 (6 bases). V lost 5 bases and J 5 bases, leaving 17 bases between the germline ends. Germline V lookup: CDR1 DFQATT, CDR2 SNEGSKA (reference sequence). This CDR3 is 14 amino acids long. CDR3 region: CSAPPAVGGDTQYF. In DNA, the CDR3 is TGCAGTGCTCCCCCGGCCGTAGGGGGAGATACGCAGTATTTT.

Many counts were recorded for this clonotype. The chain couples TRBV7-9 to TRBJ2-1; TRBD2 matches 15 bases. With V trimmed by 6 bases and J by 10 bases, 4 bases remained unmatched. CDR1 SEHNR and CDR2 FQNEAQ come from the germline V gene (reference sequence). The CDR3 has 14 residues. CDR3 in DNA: TGTGCCAGCAGTTCGGGACTAGCGGGGGGAGAGCAGTTCTTC. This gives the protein CASSSGLAGGEQFF.